A selection of T cell receptor beta chains follows, all from one sample in a study of blood T cell repertoires in COVID-19. The protocol was immunoSEQ multiplex PCR, while the TCRdb copy is restricted to in-frame clones and leaves out a portion. The sample lists over 10,000 clones; around 76% were seen once. Sequenced: peripheral blood. These receptors were obtained from a woman of 80 years or more with acute or convalescent COVID-19. The CDR3 runs from the conserved cysteine through the conserved F or W. D genes are given only for firm matches. Not every row has a clone size; where given, it reads once, few, many or a size class.

>TRBD1|TRBV5-1|.|TRBJ2-7
TGCGCCAGCGGTACAGGGGGCACTGGTGAGCAGTACTTC
CASGTGGTGEQYF
>TRBD1|TRBV10-3|.|TRBJ1-2
TGTGCCATCAATCGACAGGGGGCAAACTATGGCTACACCTTC
CAINRQGANYGYTF
>TRBD2|TRBV29-1|.|TRBJ2-7
TGCAGCGTTGTAGGGGTAGCGGGGGGGCAATGGACCTACGAGCAGTACTTC
CSVVGVAGGQWTYEQYF
>.|TRBV5-1|few|TRBJ1-5
TGCGCCAGCAGCTTTGGTGAGAGGAATCAGCCCCAGCATTTT
CASSFGERNQPQHF
>TRBD1|TRBV18|.|TRBJ1-4
TGTGCCAGCTCCCAACAGGGGGCGGGTAATGAAAAACTGTTTTTT
CASSQQGAGNEKLFF
>TRBD1|TRBV19|.|TRBJ1-6
TGTGCCAACCGACGGACAGGGAATAATTCACCCCTCCACTTT
CANRRTGNNSPLHF
>TRBD2|TRBV9|.|TRBJ2-3
TGTGCCAGCAGCGTCCGTGGGGGGGATTCCAGAAGCACAGATACGCAGTATTTT
CASSVRGGDSRSTDTQYF
>TRBD1|TRBV2|.|TRBJ1-5
TGTGCCAGCAGGGGACAGCTTAATCAGCCCCAGCATTTT
CASRGQLNQPQHF
>TRBD2|TRBV18|.|TRBJ2-1
TGTGCCAGCTCACCCCCTAGCGGGGGGTTCAATGAGCAGTTCTTC
CASSPPSGGFNEQFF
>.|TRBV2|.|TRBJ1-1
TGTGCCAGCACAAACAGGGAAGAAGCTTTCTTT
CASTNREEAFF
>.|TRBV29-1|.|TRBJ1-1
TGCAGCGTTCTCCGGACAGTGAACACTGAAGCTTTCTTT
CSVLRTVNTEAFF
>.|TRBV5-1|once|TRBJ1-4
TGCGCCAGCAGCTTGGGGACGGGGGGTAATGAAAAACTGTTTTTT
CASSLGTGGNEKLFF
>TRBD1|TRBV19|.|TRBJ1-5
TGTGCCAGTAGTACAAACCCGGGACAGGGATATGGTCAGCCCCAGCATTTT
CASSTNPGQGYGQPQHF
>.|TRBV7-6|.|TRBJ2-3
TGTGCCAGCAGCTTTACCCCGAGCGCAGATACGCAGTATTTT
CASSFTPSADTQYF
>TRBD2|TRBV19|few|TRBJ2-1
TGTGCCAGTAGGAAGCGGGGGGCCGAGGGTGAGCAGTTCTTC
CASRKRGAEGEQFF
>.|TRBV6-4|once|TRBJ1-2
TGTGCCAGCAGTGAGTCATACCAGGGCGGCGGCTACACCTTC
CASSESYQGGGYTF
>TRBD1|TRBV11-3|.|TRBJ2-7
TGTGCCAGCAGCTGGGGACAGGGGGGTGAGCAGTACTTC
CASSWGQGGEQYF
>TRBD2|TRBV30|.|TRBJ2-3
TGTGCCGTAGCGGGGGGCCGCACAGATACGCAGTATTTT
CAVAGGRTDTQYF
>.|TRBV11-3|.|TRBJ1-2
TGTGCCAGCAGCCCCAGAAACCTCTATGGCTACACCTTC
CASSPRNLYGYTF
>.|TRBV4-2|.|TRBJ1-1
TGTGCCAGCAACAACCGGGACATGGGGCTTGAAGCTTTCTTT
CASNNRDMGLEAFF
>TRBD2|TRBV25-1|.|TRBJ2-3
TGTGCCAGCAGTGATCGAGCGGGGTCTAGCACAGATACGCAGTATTTT
CASSDRAGSSTDTQYF
>TRBD2|TRBV7-9|.|TRBJ2-2
TGTGCCAGCAGCTTTAGGACTAGCGGGATCAGCGGGGAGCTGTTTTTT
CASSFRTSGISGELFF
>.|TRBV6-2/TRBV6-3|.|TRBJ1-3
TGTGCCAGCAGTTACCTCCGAGGAAGGCCCTCTGGAAACACCATATATTTT
CASSYLRGRPSGNTIYF
>.|TRBV6-2/TRBV6-3|.|TRBJ1-1
TGTGCCAGCAGCCACGACAGGTACAACACTGAAGCTTTCTTT
CASSHDRYNTEAFF
>.|TRBV20-1|.|TRBJ1-2
TGCAGTGCTAGTCCAGGGTCGCACTATGGCTACACCTTC
CSASPGSHYGYTF
>.|TRBV2|.|TRBJ2-7
TGTGCCAGCAGTGTAGGGGCCCCACCCCTCTACGAGCAGTACTTC
CASSVGAPPLYEQYF
>.|TRBV2|.|TRBJ2-5
TGTGCCAGCAGGGTCAGTGGGGGCCGGTCGGAGACCCAGTACTTC
CASRVSGGRSETQYF
>.|TRBV12-3/TRBV12-4|.|TRBJ1-2
TGTGCCAGCAGCCCCAGGGTCTATGGCTACACCTTC
CASSPRVYGYTF
>.|TRBV15|.|TRBJ2-1
TGTGCCACCAGCAGAGATGTGGCGGGGAGGGAGCAGTTCTTC
CATSRDVAGREQFF
>TRBD2|TRBV5-4|.|TRBJ2-1
TGTGCCAGCAGCACTGGACTAGAAAGGAATGAGCAGTTCTTC
CASSTGLERNEQFF